The next 14 T cell receptor beta chains were all read from a single sample in a study of CD8+ T cells in alopecia areata. Treatment indicated: oral pan-JAK inhibitor, 5-10 mg twice daily. In each case, RNA was isolated and then reverse transcribed into cDNA as the sequencing template. Libraries were prepared by immunoSEQ multiplex PCR; TCRdb keeps only in-frame clonotypes and omits some of them. The sample yields about 220,000 clones, around three fifths seen once. The input for sequencing was CD4+ T cells sorted from blood, taken at week 4, from a patient treated with tofacitinib. The receptors here all came from a human donor with alopecia areata.

V gene TRBV30 combines with J gene TRBJ1-1; maybe TRBD1 (6 bases). V was pared by 5 bases and J by 4 bases, with 11 bases between. Germline lookup yields CDR1 GTSNPN and CDR2 SVGIG (reference sequence). The length of the CDR3 is 12 residues. The CDR3 region is CAWVTGLTEAFF. The CDR3 bases are TGTGCCTGGGTAACAGGGCTCACTGAAGCTTTCTTT.

This clone was counted a single time. The CDR3, as DNA: TGTGCCAGCAGCTTAGCGCCGGGGGATACGCAGTATTTT. This codes for CASSLAPGDTQYF. V and J are TRBV7-2 and TRBJ2-3; D perhaps matches TRBD2 (5 bases). Germline lookup yields CDR1 SGHTA and CDR2 FQGNSA. The CDR3 is made up of 13 amino acids. The ends were cut back, 0 bases at V and 6 bases at J, with 7 bases in the middle.

The chain links TRBV5-6 to TRBJ2-3; 13 nucleotides line up with TRBD2. Trimming took 5 bases from V and 9 from J; bases not matched to a gene: 21. Germline CDR1 and CDR2: SGHDT and YYEEEE. The CDR3 extends over 19 amino acids. DNA for the CDR3: TGTGCCAGCAGTCGACTAGCGGGGGGCCTCGACCCCGCGAAGGTCACGCAGTATTTT. Amino acids: CASSRLAGGLDPAKVTQYF.

This clone was counted once. The chain links TRBV14 to TRBJ2-4; D gene uncertain. The CDR3 length is 12 residues. Germline CDR1 is SGHDN and CDR2 is FVKESK. The V end lost 4 bases, the J end lost 5 bases, and 6 bases lay between the germline ends. As DNA, the CDR3 is TGTGCCAGCAGCCCCGCACAAAACATTCAGTACTTC. Its translation is CASSPAQNIQYF.

The chain employs TRBV30 and TRBJ1-1, with D possibly matching TRBD1 (5 bases). In germline, CDR1 is GTSNPN, CDR2 SVGIG (reference sequence). The CDR3 runs 13 residues. Trimming took 4 bases from V and 6 from J, leaving 15 bases between them. CDR3 coding DNA: TGTGCCTGGAACCCCAGGGCCGGGTCTGAAGCTTTCTTT. It specifies CAWNPRAGSEAFF.

The chain links TRBV15 to TRBJ2-1; D ambiguous. CDR3 length equals 12 residues. Per the germline V gene, CDR1 is LNHNV and CDR2 is YYDKDF (reference sequence). V gave up 2 bases and J gave up 7 bases, with 6 bases separating them. The CDR3 DNA follows: TGTGCCACCAGCAGACGTATTAATGAGCAGTTCTTC. Translation gives CATSRRINEQFF. Filled out from reference TRBV15 and TRBJ2-1, the complete variable domain reads DAMVIQNPRYQVTQFGKPVTLSCSQTLNHNVMYWYQQKSSQAPKLLFHYYDKDFNNEADTPDNFQSRRPNTSFCFLDIRSPGLGDTAMYLCATSRRINEQFFGPGTRLTVL.

The chain joins TRBV27 to TRBJ2-6, with TRBD1 matching 7 bases. This CDR3 has 13 residues. With V trimmed by 6 bases and J by 8 bases, 4 bases remained unmatched. Germline CDR1 reads MNHEY; CDR2 reads SMNVEV (reference sequence). CDR3 loop: CASRGTVSNVLTF. CDR3 coding DNA: TGTGCCAGCAGGGGGACAGTGTCCAACGTCCTGACTTTC.

CDR3 protein: CASSLVPGGAGETQYF. For the CDR3, the DNA is TGTGCCAGCAGCTTAGTTCCCGGGGGGGCGGGTGAGACCCAGTACTTC. This rearrangement joins TRBV11-2 to TRBJ2-5, with 8 bases aligning to TRBD2. Germline-derived CDR1 and CDR2 are SGHAT and FQNNGV. V gave up 1 base and J gave up 5 bases; unmatched junction bases: 9. The CDR3 consists of 16 residues.

The chain recombines TRBV30 with TRBJ1-2; D possibly corresponds to TRBD1 (6 bases). This CDR3 has 15 residues. Germline V gene data show CDR1 as GTSNPN and CDR2 as SVGIG (reference sequence). Trimming took off 6 bases at V and 5 bases at J, with 22 bases between the two ends. This CDR3 is CACTNTHRARYGYTF. CDR3 sequence (DNA): TGTGCCTGCACGAACACTCACAGGGCAAGATATGGCTACACCTTC. Complete variable domain (other parts from reference TRBV30 and TRBJ1-2): SQTIHQWPATLVQPVGSPLSLECTVEGTSNPNLYWYRQAAGRGLQLLFYSVGIGQISSEVPQNLSASRPQDRQFILSSKKLLLSDSGFYLCACTNTHRARYGYTFGSGTRLTVV.

In this sample, this clone turned up a few times. J is TRBJ2-5 and V is TRBV9; 9 positions agree with TRBD1. This CDR3 has 15 amino acids. Germline V gene sequence: CDR1 SGDLS, CDR2 YYNGEE. V shed 3 bases, J shed 5 bases, and the junction held 8 bases outside the gene matches. CDR3 in DNA: TGTGCCAGCAGCGCGACTTTACAGGGGGCCGAGACCCAGTACTTC. Translating it yields CASSATLQGAETQYF.

This clone showed up just a few times. This chain uses TRBV7-2 with TRBJ2-3; D is perhaps TRBD2 (6 bases). The V end was cut by 0 bases, the J end by 2 bases, with 18 bases between. This CDR3 is 18 amino acids long. Germline V lookup: CDR1 SGHTA, CDR2 FQGNSA. The CDR3 loop is CASSLATSSRRVTDTQYF. The DNA of the CDR3 is TGTGCCAGCAGCTTAGCAACTTCTAGCAGGAGGGTCACAGATACGCAGTATTTT.

The DNA for the CDR3 is TGTGCCAGCAGACTTAGTAACTCTGGGGCCAACGTCCTGACTTTC. It encodes CASRLSNSGANVLTF. This rearrangement joins TRBV7-9 to TRBJ2-6; D call uncertain. V lost 6 bases, J lost 0 bases, and 9 bases lay in between. There are 15 residues in the CDR3. The germline V gene has CDR1 SEHNR and CDR2 FQNEAQ (reference sequence).

The genes are TRBV7-2 and TRBJ1-6; D gene ambiguous. The germline CDR1 and CDR2 sequences are SGHTA and FQGNSA. This CDR3 is built from 12 residues. With 9 bases removed from V and 4 bases from J, the gap between germline ends came to 7 bases. This chain's CDR3 is CASAEYNSPLHF. In nucleotides, the CDR3 is TGTGCCAGTGCGGAGTATAATTCACCCCTCCACTTT.

In this sample, this clone turned up once. The V and J genes are TRBV25-1 and TRBJ2-7, with D possibly matching TRBD1 (5 bases). Looked up from germline, CDR1 is MGHDK and CDR2 is SYGVNS. The CDR3 contains 14 residues. Trimming cost V 8 bases and J 7 bases, with 21 bases left between them. CDR3 nucleotide sequence: TGTGCCAGCTCTACAACCTTCCAGGGTGGAGAGCAGTACTTC. Translated, it gives CASSTTFQGGEQYF.